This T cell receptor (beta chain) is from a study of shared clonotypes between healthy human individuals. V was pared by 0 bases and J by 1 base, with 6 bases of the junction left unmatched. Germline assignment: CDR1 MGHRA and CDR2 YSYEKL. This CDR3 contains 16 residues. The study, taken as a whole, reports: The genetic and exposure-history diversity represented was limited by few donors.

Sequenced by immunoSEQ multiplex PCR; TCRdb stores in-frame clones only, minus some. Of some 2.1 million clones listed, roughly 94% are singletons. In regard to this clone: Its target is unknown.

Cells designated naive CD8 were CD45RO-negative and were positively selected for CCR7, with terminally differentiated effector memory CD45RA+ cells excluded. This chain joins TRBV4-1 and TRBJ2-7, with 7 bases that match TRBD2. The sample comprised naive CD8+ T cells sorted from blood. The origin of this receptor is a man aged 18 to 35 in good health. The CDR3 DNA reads TGCGCCAGCAGCCAAGACGCGAGCGGGATGTCCTACGAGCAGTACTTC. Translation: CASSQDASGMSYEQYF.